Each of the 17 T cell receptor beta chains below was sequenced from the same sample in a study of T cell responses to AZD1222 COVID-19 vaccine. Generated by immunoSEQ multiplex PCR, the TCRdb table keeps only in-frame clones and is missing some. Of some 150,000 clones listed, 88% are singletons. The sample was peripheral blood, taken 28 days after the second AZD1222 dose. The receptors originated from an adult who received the AZD1222 COVID-19 vaccine.

This chain links TRBV3-1 (or the pseudogene TRBV3-2) with TRBJ1-5, with D uncertain. The CDR3 covers 13 residues. From germline, CDR1 is LGHDT and CDR2 YNNKEL (reference sequence). The V and J ends lost 1 base and 7 bases respectively, with 8 bases between them. DNA for the CDR3: TGTGCCAGCAGCCAAGGGCCCCGGCAGCCCCAGCATTTT. Amino acid sequence: CASSQGPRQPQHF.

This rearrangement joins TRBV2 to TRBJ1-1; 9 nucleotides align to TRBD1. With 5 bases clipped from V and 1 base from J, the junction kept 5 bases outside the gene matches. This CDR3 has 15 residues. Germline lookup yields CDR1 SNHLY and CDR2 FYNNEI. The DNA of the CDR3 is TGTGCCAGCAGTTTTACAGGGGGCGGGAACACTGAAGCTTTCTTT. It is translated as CASSFTGGGNTEAFF. The full variable domain, rest sourced from reference TRBV2 and TRBJ1-1, is EPEVTQTPSHQVTQMGQEVILRCVPISNHLYFYWYRQILGQKVEFLVSFYNNEISEKSEIFDDQFSVERPDGSNFTLKIRSTKLEDSAMYFCASSFTGGGNTEAFFGQGTRLTVV.

The chain couples TRBV2 to TRBJ1-1; 7 bases line up with TRBD1. From germline, CDR1 is SNHLY and CDR2 FYNNEI. With 4 bases clipped from V and 2 bases from J, the junction kept 4 bases outside the gene matches. CDR3 length equals 14 residues. CDR3 sequence reads: CASSVDRVNTEAFF. The DNA of the CDR3 is TGTGCCAGCAGTGTAGACAGGGTAAACACTGAAGCTTTCTTT.

Here the CDR3 DNA reads TGTGCCAGCAGCTTCCGGGAGGCGGCCTACGAGCAGTACTTC. This sequence encodes CASSFREAAYEQYF. This chain uses TRBV3-1 (or the pseudogene TRBV3-2) with TRBJ2-7, with TRBD2 identical over 7 bases. The junction had 6 bases not matched to a gene; V was cut back by 5 bases and J by 2 bases. This CDR3 is 14 amino acids long. CDR1 LGHDT and CDR2 YNNKEL come from the germline V gene (reference sequence).

The J gene is TRBJ1-6, the V gene TRBV6-5, with a tentative D call TRBD1 (6 bases). This CDR3 contains 14 residues. Looked up from germline, CDR1 is MNHEY and CDR2 is SVGAGI. The V gene lost 8 bases and the J gene lost 8 bases, with 16 bases spanning the gap. The CDR3 nucleotides are TGTGCCAGCTCCTTGACCAGGGGCGATTCACCCCTCCACTTT. This codes for CASSLTRGDSPLHF.

The chain recombines TRBV10-3 with TRBJ2-1; D gene uncertain. The CDR3 has 16 residues. Looked up from germline, CDR1 is ENHRY and CDR2 is SYGVKD. Trimming shortened V by 10 bases and J by 8 bases, and 27 bases separated the two germline ends. CDR3 residues: CATRNSVGPYIDEQFF. The DNA of the CDR3 is TGTGCCACCCGAAACAGTGTAGGACCTTATATCGATGAGCAGTTCTTC.

The V and J genes are TRBV24-1 and TRBJ1-1; 7 bases line up with TRBD1. The CDR3 consists of 13 residues. Germline V lookup: CDR1 KGHDR, CDR2 SFDVKD. J gave up 5 bases and V 4 bases, and 3 bases lay outside the gene matches. CDR3 in amino acids: CATSEPDRTEAFF. The DNA for the CDR3 is TGTGCCACCAGTGAGCCGGACAGGACTGAAGCTTTCTTT.

This chain uses TRBV18 with TRBJ1-6; 7 bases align to TRBD1. Germline-derived CDR1 and CDR2 are KGHSH and LQKENI. CDR3 length equals 19 residues. After removal of 3 bases from V and 9 bases from J, the junction contained 20 bases not matched to a gene. The CDR3 DNA is TGTGCCAGCTCACCCGTACCGGGACAGAGCATACTCGGCAGTTCACCCCTCCACTTT. Its translation is CASSPVPGQSILGSSPLHF.

The J gene is TRBJ1-5, the V gene TRBV28; D remains ambiguous. The CDR3 contains 14 residues. Germline V lookup: CDR1 MDHEN, CDR2 SYDVKM. The ends were cut back, 8 bases at V and 0 bases at J, with 11 bases in the middle. The CDR3 loop reads CASGTAYSNQPQHF. The CDR3 DNA reads TGTGCCAGCGGTACAGCTTATAGCAATCAGCCCCAGCATTTT.

V is TRBV18 and J is TRBJ2-7; 7 nucleotides match TRBD1. V lost 0 bases and J lost 3; bases outside the gene matches: 5. CDR3 size: 15 residues. Germline CDR1 KGHSH, CDR2 LQKENI. CDR3 DNA: TGTGCCAGCTCACCACCCGGGACAGCGATCTACGAGCAGTACTTC. Translation: CASSPPGTAIYEQYF.

The CDR3: CASSLSGPNHQPQHF. CDR3 bases: TGTGCCAGCAGTTTGTCAGGACCCAATCATCAGCCCCAGCATTTT. The chain combines TRBV28 with TRBJ1-5; D gene ambiguous. Germline lookup yields CDR1 MDHEN and CDR2 SYDVKM. This CDR3 contains 15 residues. With 3 bases removed from V and 5 bases from J, the gap between germline ends came to 14 bases. Complete variable domain (other parts from reference TRBV28 and TRBJ1-5): DVKVTQSSRYLVKRTGEKVFLECVQDMDHENMFWYRQDPGLGLRLIYFSYDVKMKEKGDIPEGYSVSREKKERFSLILESASTNQTSMYLCASSLSGPNHQPQHFGDGTRLSIL.

The CDR3 bases are TGTGCCAGCACCCCTCCCCCCCCACGGGGAGGTGAGCAGTTCTTC. Translating gives CASTPPPPRGGEQFF. The V and J genes are TRBV28 and TRBJ2-1; TRBD2 might be the D (6 bases). The CDR3 is made up of 15 amino acids. V lost 7 bases, J lost 9 bases, and 22 bases lay in between. Looked up from germline, CDR1 is MDHEN and CDR2 is SYDVKM.

The V gene is TRBV11-3, the J gene TRBJ2-2, with TRBD2 matching 11 bases. Germline V gives CDR1 SGHNT, CDR2 YENEEA. Trimming at V came to 1 base and at J to 5 bases, leaving 0 bases not matched to a gene. The CDR3 totals 15 residues. The CDR3 reads CASSLGTSGTGELFF. DNA for the CDR3: TGTGCCAGCAGCTTAGGGACTAGCGGGACCGGGGAGCTGTTTTTT.

The rearrangement uses TRBV28 and TRBJ1-1, with D tentatively TRBD1 (5 bases). V lost 0 bases and J 1 base, leaving 6 bases between the germline ends. CDR1 and CDR2 (germline): MDHEN, SYDVKM. The CDR3 consists of 14 residues. This CDR3 is CASSLWGQNTEAFF. For the CDR3, the DNA is TGTGCCAGCAGTTTATGGGGGCAGAACACTGAAGCTTTCTTT.

The chain employs TRBV7-9 and TRBJ2-3; a weak D match, TRBD1 (5 bases). The CDR3 sequence is 18 residues long. The germline gives CDR1 SEHNR, CDR2 FQNEAQ (reference sequence). Trimming removed 7 bases from V and 0 bases from J, with 23 bases in between. The CDR3 region is CASTKWQGRRSSTDTQYF. The CDR3 coding sequence is TGTGCCAGCACCAAATGGCAGGGCAGACGCTCCAGCACAGATACGCAGTATTTT.

This chain joins TRBV6-5 and TRBJ2-7, with D unresolved. Looked up from germline, CDR1 is MNHEY and CDR2 is SVGAGI. V lost 5 bases and J 3 bases, leaving 14 bases between the germline ends. CDR3 length equals 14 residues. CDR3 in amino acids: CASSLSGVYYEQYF. DNA for the CDR3: TGTGCCAGCAGTCTGAGTGGGGTGTACTACGAGCAGTACTTC.

The chain combines TRBV19 with TRBJ2-1; 12 nucleotides line up with TRBD2. The CDR3 totals 16 residues. J was trimmed by 3 bases and V by 4 bases; bases with no gene match: 4. CDR1 LNHDA and CDR2 SQIVND come from the germline V gene (reference sequence). CDR3 DNA: TGTGCCAGTAGTACCCAACTAGCGGGGGGCTACAATGAGCAGTTCTTC. This sequence encodes CASSTQLAGGYNEQFF.